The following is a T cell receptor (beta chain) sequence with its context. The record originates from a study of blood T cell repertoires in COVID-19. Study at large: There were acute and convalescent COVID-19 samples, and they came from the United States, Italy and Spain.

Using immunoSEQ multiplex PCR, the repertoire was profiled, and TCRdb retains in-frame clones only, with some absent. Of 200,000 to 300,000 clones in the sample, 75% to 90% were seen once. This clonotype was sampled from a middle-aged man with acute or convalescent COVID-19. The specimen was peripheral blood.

The CDR3 nucleotides read TGTGCCAGCAGCCGTCAGTTTTCCTATGGCTACACCTTC. Residues: CASSRQFSYGYTF. The chain has TRBV3-1 (or the pseudogene TRBV3-2) and TRBJ1-2, with D uncertain. V was trimmed by 4 bases and J by 4 bases, leaving 10 bases between them. This CDR3 has 13 residues. Germline V CDR1 and CDR2: LGHDT, YNNKEL (reference sequence).